The 16 T cell receptor beta chains below were found in one sample sequenced in a study of PD-1 blockade in classical Hodgkin lymphoma. Measured with immunoSEQ multiplex PCR; TCRdb has only the in-frame clones, and not every one. The sample shows 25,000 to 35,000 clones, less than 75% of them seen only once. Autologous stem cell transplantation was followed by relapse in every patient, and brentuximab vedotin exposure varied. Specimen: peripheral blood mononuclear cells (PBMCs), collected before the second cycle of nivolumab. The origin of the receptors is a human donor with classical Hodgkin lymphoma.

The CDR3 reads CASSLSGTGNQPQHF. As DNA, the CDR3 is TGTGCCAGCAGTTTATCAGGGACCGGCAATCAGCCCCAGCATTTT. J is TRBJ1-5 and V is TRBV27, with a tentative D call TRBD1 (5 bases). With 0 bases removed from V and 2 bases from J, the gap between germline ends came to 8 bases. This CDR3 spans 15 amino acids. Germline CDR1 reads MNHEY; CDR2 reads SMNVEV (reference sequence).

Here the CDR3 reads CASSLWAKNTEAFF. CDR3 DNA: TGTGCCAGCAGTTTATGGGCCAAGAACACTGAAGCTTTCTTT. The rearrangement links TRBV28 to TRBJ1-1; D call uncertain. The germline V and J ends were trimmed by 0 bases and 1 base, with 6 bases remaining between them. There are 14 residues in the CDR3. CDR1 and CDR2 from the germline V gene are MDHEN and SYDVKM.

The chain uses TRBV19 and TRBJ2-3, with 8 bases aligning to TRBD1. Per the germline V gene, CDR1 is LNHDA and CDR2 is SQIVND (reference sequence). V gave up 4 bases and J gave up 10 bases; unmatched junction bases: 4. This CDR3 spans 12 amino acids. The CDR3 reads CASSTGGQAQYF. CDR3 coding DNA: TGTGCCAGTAGTACAGGGGGCCAGGCGCAGTATTTT.

This clone has a single count. V and J are TRBV10-3 and TRBJ2-3; D is possibly TRBD1 (6 bases). The CDR3 is 17 amino acids. The V end was cut by 6 bases, the J end by 2 bases, with 21 bases between. Germline V gives CDR1 ENHRY, CDR2 SYGVKD. As DNA, the CDR3 is TGTGCCATCAGGGGACCAGGGGCCCCACTTTCCACAGATACGCAGTATTTT. It yields the protein CAIRGPGAPLSTDTQYF.

V usage is TRBV5-1 and J usage is TRBJ2-2, with 7 bases identical to TRBD1. Germline-derived CDR1 and CDR2 are SGHRS and YFSETQ. V lost 5 bases, J lost 7 bases, and 8 bases stayed unmatched. The CDR3 has 14 amino acids. The CDR3 nucleotides are TGCGCCAGCAGAATACGGCAGGGGGTCGGGGAGCTGTTTTTT. Translating gives CASRIRQGVGELFF.

V gene TRBV18 combines with J gene TRBJ2-5; D not certain. Germline CDR1 and CDR2: KGHSH and LQKENI. CDR3 length equals 13 residues. Trimming shortened V by 4 bases and J by 0 bases, and 6 bases separated the two germline ends. The CDR3 protein is CASSQVYQETQYF. The CDR3 DNA reads TGTGCCAGCTCACAGGTGTACCAAGAGACCCAGTACTTC. Based on the CDR3 plus reference TRBV18 and TRBJ2-5, the full variable domain is NAGVMQNPRHLVRRRGQEARLRCSPMKGHSHVYWYRQLPEEGLKFMVYLQKENIIDESGMPKERFSAEFPKEGPSILRIQQVVRGDSAAYFCASSQVYQETQYFGPGTRLLVL.

This chain joins TRBV19 and TRBJ2-3; 9 nucleotides line up with TRBD1. The CDR3 has 13 residues. Per the germline V gene, CDR1 is LNHDA and CDR2 is SQIVND (reference sequence). V lost 6 bases and J lost 7; bases outside the gene matches: 5. The CDR3 sequence is CASRGQGLNTQYF. The CDR3, as DNA: TGTGCCAGTAGAGGACAGGGGTTGAATACGCAGTATTTT.

This sequence joins TRBV7-9 and TRBJ2-7; 9 nucleotides align to TRBD1. In germline, CDR1 is SEHNR, CDR2 FQNEAQ (reference sequence). V lost 4 bases, J lost 0 bases, and 7 bases stayed unmatched. CDR3 size: 16 residues. The CDR3: CASSWGTGTLSYEQYV. The CDR3 DNA sequence: TGTGCCAGCAGCTGGGGGACAGGGACCCTCTCCTACGAGCAGTACGTC.

This clone was counted a few times. The chain carries TRBV19 and TRBJ2-3, with D perhaps matching TRBD1 (6 bases). The CDR3 has 15 residues. The V and J ends lost 3 bases and 7 bases respectively, with 17 bases between them. Germline CDR1 reads LNHDA; CDR2 reads SQIVND (reference sequence). CDR3: CASSMAGDRRNTQYF. The DNA of the CDR3 is TGTGCCAGTAGTATGGCGGGTGACAGGCGGAATACGCAGTATTTT.

V and J are TRBV11-3 and TRBJ2-1; no clear D. This CDR3 contains 12 residues. The V and J ends lost 0 bases and 10 bases respectively, with 7 bases between them. Germline loops: CDR1 SGHNT, CDR2 YENEEA. The CDR3 DNA reads as TGTGCCAGCAGCTTAGATAGCATCGAGCAGTTCTTC. It translates to CASSLDSIEQFF.

This clone came up a few times. V is TRBV6-6 and J is TRBJ2-7; TRBD1 agrees at 7 bases. The CDR3 runs to 15 residues. J gave up 3 bases and V 6 bases, and 11 bases lay outside the gene matches. Germline V lookup: CDR1 MNHNY, CDR2 SVGAGI (reference sequence). The CDR3, as DNA: TGTGCCAGCAGCGACGGACAGGATACCTTCTACGAGCAGTACTTC. Its protein is CASSDGQDTFYEQYF.

The CDR3 is CAIVGGTNNEQFF. The CDR3, as DNA: TGTGCCATCGTCGGGGGCACGAACAATGAGCAGTTCTTC. This chain uses TRBV10-3 with TRBJ2-1; D may correspond to TRBD1 or TRBD2 (6 bases each). With 8 bases removed from V and 5 bases from J, the gap between germline ends came to 13 bases. There are 13 residues in the CDR3. Germline CDR1 reads ENHRY; CDR2 reads SYGVKD.

The rearrangement joins TRBV11-2 to TRBJ1-1; D gene unclear. V lost 7 bases to trimming and J lost 0 bases, with 3 bases between them. The CDR3 is 11 residues long. CDR1 and CDR2 (germline): SGHAT, FQNNGV. The CDR3: CASNMNTEAFF. The CDR3 bases are TGTGCCAGCAATATGAACACTGAAGCTTTCTTT.

This clone was seen at least ten times. The chain carries TRBV10-1 and TRBJ1-3; a weak D match, TRBD1 (6 bases). The V end lost 0 bases, the J end lost 10 bases, and 13 bases lay between the germline ends. CDR3 length: 14 residues. Germline assignment: CDR1 WNHNN and CDR2 SYGVQD (reference sequence). Here the CDR3 reads CASSESSGRGTIYF. Here the CDR3 DNA reads TGCGCCAGCAGTGAGTCCTCAGGAAGGGGGACCATATATTTT.

The J gene is TRBJ2-5, the V gene TRBV6-5, with D possibly TRBD2 on 5 matching bases. This CDR3 is 15 amino acids long. The germline V and J ends were trimmed by 4 bases and 5 bases, with 17 bases remaining between them. From germline, CDR1 is MNHEY and CDR2 SVGAGI. The CDR3 protein is CASSSERALSETQYF. CDR3 sequence (DNA): TGTGCCAGCAGTTCCGAGAGGGCCCTGTCGGAGACCCAGTACTTC.

The V and J genes are TRBV18 and TRBJ1-6, with 8 nucleotides matching TRBD1. The CDR3 covers 14 residues. V was pared by 5 bases and J by 9 bases, with 6 bases of the junction left unmatched. Germline V gene lookup returns CDR1 KGHSH and CDR2 LQKENI. The CDR3 nucleotides read TGTGCCAGCTCAGACCAGGGGGCTGGTTCACCCCTCCACTTT. It codes for CASSDQGAGSPLHF.